The 23 T cell receptor beta chains below were found in one sample sequenced in a study of blood T cells in healthy people across ages. A J-beta primer mix and a sample-barcoded 5' primer were used in a second PCR of about 7 to 12 cycles. MiXCR, run by TCRdb on the 5' RACE reads, gives a single entry per CDR3 protein. The sample carries approximately 1,100,000 distinct CDR3 sequences, more than 35% recorded once. The sequenced material came from blood. The receptor source for this set is a woman aged 60 to 75 in good health.

This clonotype has only a few counts. This chain links TRBV29-1 with TRBJ2-7; TRBD2 matches at 10 bases. The CDR3 totals 13 residues. CDR1 is SQVTM, CDR2 ANQGSEA, per germline. The V and J ends lost 7 bases and 7 bases, in that order; junction bases with no gene match: 10. In nucleotides, the CDR3 is TGCAGCGCGCTAGCGGGAGATGGTAATGAGCAGTACTTC. Translation gives CSALAGDGNEQYF.

This clonotype was observed a handful of times. V gene TRBV10-3 combines with J gene TRBJ1-2; no definite D call. The CDR3 spans 12 residues. V was pared by 0 bases and J by 3 bases, with 2 bases between. Germline V gene data show CDR1 as ENHRY and CDR2 as SYGVKD. The CDR3 sequence: CAISESDYGYTF. The CDR3 region has the DNA TGTGCCATCAGTGAGTCGGACTATGGCTACACCTTC.

The CDR3 reads CASSRQAGGRLFEQFF. DNA for the CDR3: TGTGCCAGCAGCCGACAAGCGGGAGGGCGGTTGTTTGAGCAGTTCTTC. The chain carries TRBV11-2 and TRBJ2-1; 10 nucleotides match TRBD2. Germline V gene lookup returns CDR1 SGHAT and CDR2 FQNNGV. The CDR3 runs to 16 residues. The V and J ends lost 5 bases and 9 bases, in that order; junction bases with no gene match: 13.

The rearrangement links TRBV29-1 to TRBJ2-1, with TRBD2 identical over 7 bases. Trimming took 4 bases from V and 9 from J; bases not matched to a gene: 3. Germline-derived CDR1 and CDR2 are SQVTM and ANQGSEA. The CDR3 is made up of 11 amino acids. CDR3 protein: CSVGGEGEQFF. DNA of the CDR3: TGCAGCGTTGGGGGGGAGGGTGAGCAGTTCTTC.

The table lists this clonotype with a few counts. At one end the junction does not follow the germline gene, possibly because of a read error. The V gene is TRBV5-1, the J gene TRBJ2-7; tentatively, D is TRBD1 (6 bases). The CDR3 is 14 residues long. CDR1 SGHRS and CDR2 YFSETQ come from the germline V gene. The CDR3 sequence is CASSSTGSGYEQYF. CDR3 DNA sequence: TGTGCCAGCAGTTCGACAGGTTCAGGGTACGAGCAGTACTTC.

V and J are TRBV19 and TRBJ2-1; D is tentatively TRBD1 or TRBD2 (5 bases each). Trimming stripped 2 bases from V and 2 bases from J, with 10 bases between. In germline, CDR1 is LNHDA, CDR2 SQIVND (reference sequence). The length of the CDR3 is 15 residues. CDR3 in amino acids: CASSITGTTYNEQFF. CDR3 in DNA: TGTGCCAGTAGTATAACCGGGACGACCTACAATGAGCAGTTCTTC.

This clonotype was detected only a few times. J is TRBJ2-7 and V is TRBV12-3 or TRBV12-4; possible D gene TRBD2, 6 bases. The CDR3 is 13 residues long. V was shortened by 3 bases and J by 4 bases, with 10 bases between the two germline ends. The CDR3 DNA sequence: TGTGCCAGCAGTTTTAGCGGTATGTACGAGCAGTACTTC. The encoded protein is CASSFSGMYEQYF.

The CDR3 is CASSSLDGSQPQHF. CDR3 bases: TGTGCCAGCAGTTCCCTGGACGGGAGTCAGCCCCAGCATTTT. The rearrangement uses TRBV6-5 and TRBJ1-5; D is unresolved. The germline CDR1 and CDR2 sequences are MNHEY and SVGAGI. CDR3 size: 14 residues. V lost 4 bases to trimming and J lost 6 bases, with 13 bases between them.

The rearrangement links TRBV5-5 to TRBJ2-5; 7 nucleotides line up with TRBD2. The V and J ends lost 2 bases and 0 bases, in that order; junction bases with no gene match: 4. CDR1 is SGHKS and CDR2 is YYEKEE in the germline V gene (reference sequence). The CDR3 runs 15 residues. The CDR3 coding sequence is TGTGCCAGCAGCTTAGGGGAGGGGTACCAAGAGACCCAGTACTTC. Translation gives CASSLGEGYQETQYF.

The chain's CDR3 is CSASDDKGRETQYF. The CDR3 DNA sequence: TGCAGTGCTAGTGACGACAAGGGGAGGGAGACCCAGTACTTC. V and J are TRBV20-1 and TRBJ2-5, with D possibly matching TRBD2 (6 bases). Germline CDR1 DFQATT, CDR2 SNEGSKA (reference sequence). The CDR3 length is 14 residues. The V and J ends lost 3 bases and 5 bases respectively, with 16 bases between them.

CDR3 in amino acids: CASSLARQQETQYF. The CDR3 DNA follows: TGTGCCAGCAGCTTGGCGCGACAGCAAGAGACCCAGTACTTC. The V gene is TRBV5-6, the J gene TRBJ2-5, with D possibly matching TRBD1 (5 bases). The CDR3 is made up of 14 amino acids. Germline loops: CDR1 SGHDT, CDR2 YYEEEE. V was cut by 0 bases and J by 2 bases, with 8 bases left in between.

The rearrangement joins TRBV6-2 or TRBV6-3 to TRBJ1-5; TRBD1 aligns across 10 bases. There are 15 residues in the CDR3. CDR1 is MNHEY, CDR2 SVGEGT, per germline. The junction had 7 bases not matched to a gene; V was cut back by 8 bases and J by 3 bases. In DNA form, the CDR3 reads TGTGCCAGCGCCCGGACAGGGGGGGACAATCAGCCCCAGCATTTT. It translates to CASARTGGDNQPQHF.

This clonotype has a handful of counts. The gene calls are TRBV12-3 or TRBV12-4 and TRBJ1-5; perhaps TRBD1 as D (5 bases). Trimming cost V 7 bases and J 2 bases, with 18 bases left between them. This CDR3 spans 16 amino acids. CDR3 in DNA: TGTGCCAGCACAATACAGGCTAATACGGGCAATCAGCCCCAGCATTTT. Its protein is CASTIQANTGNQPQHF.

V gene TRBV27 combines with J gene TRBJ2-1; 10 nucleotides line up with TRBD1. This CDR3 has 16 residues. After removal of 4 bases from V and 5 bases from J, the junction contained 8 bases not matched to a gene. CDR1 is MNHEY and CDR2 is SMNVEV in the germline V gene (reference sequence). CDR3 residues: CASSSPGTGVHNEQFF. The CDR3 DNA sequence: TGTGCCAGCAGTTCGCCCGGGACAGGGGTTCACAATGAGCAGTTCTTC.

This clonotype was seen only once. Mismatch with germline at one junction end may stem from a read error. The chain recombines TRBV6-5 with TRBJ1-4; 7 bases agree with TRBD1. This CDR3 is 15 amino acids long. Germline loops: CDR1 MNHEY, CDR2 SVGAGI. In DNA form, the CDR3 reads TGTACCAGCAGGGAAACAGGGGAGACTAATGAAAAACTGTTTTTT. It codes for CTSRETGETNEKLFF.

The genes are TRBV5-1 and TRBJ1-2; D might be TRBD1 (6 bases). The V end lost 4 bases, the J end lost 0 bases, and 13 bases lay between the germline ends. This CDR3 comprises 15 residues. Looked up from germline, CDR1 is SGHRS and CDR2 is YFSETQ. CDR3 sequence reads: CASSTGTQTNYGYTF. CDR3 sequence (DNA): TGCGCCAGCAGCACAGGGACACAAACTAACTATGGCTACACCTTC.

This clonotype was seen more than once but under ten times. The chain couples TRBV5-1 to TRBJ2-3; D uncertain. Germline assignment: CDR1 SGHRS and CDR2 YFSETQ. Trimming removed 5 bases from V and 0 bases from J, with 10 bases in between. The CDR3 has 14 residues. The CDR3 loop is CASSRATSTDTQYF. CDR3 bases: TGCGCCAGCAGTCGGGCCACAAGCACAGATACGCAGTATTTT.

The J gene is TRBJ1-2, the V gene TRBV12-3 or TRBV12-4, with a tentative D call TRBD1 (5 bases). The CDR3 runs to 13 residues. Trimming took 7 bases from V and 7 from J, leaving 16 bases between them. Here the CDR3 DNA reads TGTGCCAGCACCAGACGCCTCGGGGGTGGCTACACCTTC. Translation: CASTRRLGGGYTF.

V gene TRBV20-1 combines with J gene TRBJ2-7; either TRBD1 or TRBD2 may fit D (5 bases each). The V gene's germline CDR1 is DFQATT and CDR2 SNEGSKA (reference sequence). V gave up 6 bases and J gave up 3 bases, with 15 bases separating them. The CDR3 length is 13 residues. CDR3 DNA sequence: TGCAGTGCCTCTCCAGGGACGGACTACGAGCAGTACTTC. It encodes CSASPGTDYEQYF.

This clonotype was observed a handful of times. V gene TRBV7-8 combines with J gene TRBJ2-4; TRBD1 might be the D (6 bases). The CDR3 is made up of 16 amino acids. V dropped 5 bases and J dropped 0 bases, with 14 bases sitting between them. Germline V gene lookup returns CDR1 SGHVS and CDR2 FQNEAQ. In DNA, the CDR3 is TGTGCCAGCAGCCCCGTTGGGGGCCGAGCCAAAAACATTCAGTACTTC. Amino acids: CASSPVGGRAKNIQYF.

The chain couples TRBV20-1 to TRBJ1-5; D is uncertain. Deletions cut 0 bases from V and 4 bases from J, with 16 bases between. This CDR3 comprises 16 residues. The germline V gene encodes CDR1 DFQATT and CDR2 SNEGSKA (reference sequence). The CDR3 protein is CSARDRGPQPNQPQHF. CDR3 sequence (DNA): TGCAGTGCTAGAGATCGCGGCCCCCAACCTAATCAGCCCCAGCATTTT.

The rearrangement uses TRBV5-1 and TRBJ2-1; TRBD2 agrees at 11 bases. This CDR3 is built from 14 residues. Germline CDR1 SGHRS, CDR2 YFSETQ. The V and J ends lost 6 bases and 10 bases, in that order; junction bases with no gene match: 9. CDR3 sequence: CASMFVTSGMEQFF. The CDR3 coding sequence is TGCGCCAGCATGTTCGTGACTAGCGGGATGGAGCAGTTCTTC.

This clonotype has a handful of counts. The V call is TRBV6-1, the J call TRBJ2-3, with 13 positions matching TRBD2. Trimming removed 2 bases from V and 6 bases from J; junction bases left unmatched: 5. Germline V gives CDR1 MNHNS, CDR2 SASEGT. The CDR3 is made up of 16 amino acids. The CDR3 is CASSEITSGRGDTQYF. The CDR3 nucleotides read TGTGCCAGCAGTGAAATCACTAGCGGGAGGGGGGATACGCAGTATTTT.